This T cell receptor beta chain appears in the sequencing data of a study of control samples from healthy donors and cancer patients. Trimming shortened V by 3 bases and J by 6 bases, and 17 bases separated the two germline ends. CDR3 length: 14 amino acids. Germline assignment: CDR1 SQVTM and CDR2 ANQGSEA. Libraries were prepared by immunoSEQ multiplex PCR; TCRdb keeps only in-frame clonotypes and omits some of them. The sample contains about 59,000 clones, more than 85% of which appear only once. The origin of this receptor is a man aged 35 to 55 with colorectal cancer. This rearrangement joins TRBV29-1 to TRBJ1-1, with a weak D call TRBD1 (5 bases). Sequencing used PBMCs. This CDR3 is CSVEGGIDDAEAFF. The CDR3 nucleotides are TGCAGCGTTGAGGGGGGGATCGACGACGCTGAAGCTTTCTTT.